This T cell receptor beta chain was identified during a study of follicular helper T cells after annual influenza vaccination. The study's findings and limits: Most later recoveries of Day 7 ICOS+CD38+ clones were ICOS-CD38- cTfh.

Comments on this clone: The antigen remains undetermined.

The length of the CDR3 is 13 residues. CDR1 and CDR2 from the germline V gene are SGHTA and FQGNSA. J gave up 6 bases and V 4 bases, and 3 bases lay outside the gene matches. The assay was immunoSEQ multiplex PCR, and TCRdb's table has in-frame clones only and misses some. Of around 10,000 clones detected, over 70% appear once; the ten largest clones hold 3.5% to 4.5%. The time point here: 2015-2016 season, pre-vaccination. Donors with HIV/AIDS, active malignancy, immunomodulators or active illness were excluded. The chain employs TRBV7-2 and TRBJ2-1; 7 bases are a match to TRBD1. The receptor was derived from an adult who received the influenza vaccine. The sequences come from CXCR5+ CD38- circulating T follicular helper cells from blood, collected on the day of influenza vaccination. Subset denoted: circulating Tfh, non-naive CD4+CXCR5+PD-1+ (ICOS+CD38+ or ICOS-CD38-). CDR3 protein: CASSSGQLNEQFF. The CDR3 coding sequence is TGTGCCAGCAGCTCGGGACAGCTCAATGAGCAGTTCTTC.